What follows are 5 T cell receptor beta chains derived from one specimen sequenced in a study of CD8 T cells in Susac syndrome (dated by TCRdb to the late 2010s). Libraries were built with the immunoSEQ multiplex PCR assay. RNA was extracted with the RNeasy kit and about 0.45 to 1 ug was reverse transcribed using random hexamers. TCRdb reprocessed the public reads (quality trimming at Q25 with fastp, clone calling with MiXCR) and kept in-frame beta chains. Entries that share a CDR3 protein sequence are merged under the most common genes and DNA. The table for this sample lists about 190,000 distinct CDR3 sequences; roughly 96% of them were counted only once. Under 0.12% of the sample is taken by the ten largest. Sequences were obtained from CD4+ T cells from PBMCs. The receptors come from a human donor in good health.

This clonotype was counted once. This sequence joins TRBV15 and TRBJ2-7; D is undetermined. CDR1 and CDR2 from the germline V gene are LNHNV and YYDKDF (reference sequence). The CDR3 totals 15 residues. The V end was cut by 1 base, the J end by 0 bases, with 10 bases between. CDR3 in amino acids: CATSRGAMVSYEQYF. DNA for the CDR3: TGTGCCACCAGCAGAGGCGCGATGGTCTCCTACGAGCAGTACTTC.

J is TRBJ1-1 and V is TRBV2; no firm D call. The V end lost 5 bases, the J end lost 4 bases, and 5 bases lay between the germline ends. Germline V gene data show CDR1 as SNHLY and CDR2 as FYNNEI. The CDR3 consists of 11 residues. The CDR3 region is CASSWGTEAFF. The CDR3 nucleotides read TGTGCCAGCAGTTGGGGCACTGAAGCTTTCTTT.

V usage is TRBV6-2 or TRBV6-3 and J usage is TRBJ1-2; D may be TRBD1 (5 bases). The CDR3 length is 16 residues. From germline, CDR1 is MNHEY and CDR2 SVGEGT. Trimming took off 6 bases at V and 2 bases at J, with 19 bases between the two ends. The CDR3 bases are TGTGCCAGCAGACGCCCCGCGGAGGGGATAAACTATGGCTACACCTTC. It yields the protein CASRRPAEGINYGYTF.

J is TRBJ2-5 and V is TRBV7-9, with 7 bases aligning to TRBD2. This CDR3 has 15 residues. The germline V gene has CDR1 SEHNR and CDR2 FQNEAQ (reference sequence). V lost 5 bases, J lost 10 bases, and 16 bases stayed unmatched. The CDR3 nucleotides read TGTGCCAGCAGCCCGCTGACGGGGGGAAGTGGGGTCCAGTACTTC. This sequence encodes CASSPLTGGSGVQYF.

CDR3 coding DNA: TGTGCCATCAGTGAGACACAGGGGCGCTCCTACAATGAGCAGTTCTTC. This translates into CAISETQGRSYNEQFF. This chain links TRBV10-3 with TRBJ2-1, with 7 nucleotides matching TRBD1. Trimming cost V 2 bases and J 0 bases; bases outside gene matches: 4. Germline V CDR1 and CDR2: ENHRY, SYGVKD. The CDR3 extends over 16 amino acids.